The 17 T cell receptor beta chains reported below all come from one sample, sequenced in a study of vaccination and CD4 T cells after COVID-19. Sequenced with the Oncomine TCR Beta short-read assay was DNA taken from cultured CD4+ T cells. TCRdb fed the PCR reads into MiXCR, producing one record per CDR3 protein. The sample records more than 15,000 distinct CDR3 sequences, 45% to 65% being singletons. Indicated treatment: approximately nine-day PBMC culture with coronavirus spike peptide pools or control peptides (ViraFEST assay). No antigen has been assigned to these receptors. The sample comprised CD4+ T cells from blood, cultured in vitro. These receptors came from a human donor who had recovered from COVID-19.

The rearrangement uses TRBV20-1 and TRBJ2-7; D is uncertain. The CDR3 is 13 residues long. Trimming took 0 bases from V and 1 from J, leaving 7 bases between them. Germline assignment: CDR1 DFQATT and CDR2 SNEGSKA (reference sequence). The CDR3 spells CSARDYRSYEQYF. The CDR3 DNA sequence: TGCAGTGCTAGAGATTACCGGTCCTACGAGCAGTACTTC.

This chain joins TRBV7-9 and TRBJ2-5, with D possibly being TRBD1 or TRBD2 (5 bases each). V gave up 5 bases and J gave up 5 bases, with 24 bases separating them. Per germline, CDR1 SEHNR and CDR2 FQNEAQ (reference sequence). The CDR3 consists of 17 residues. The CDR3 protein is CASSKGSGGAGKETQYF. The CDR3 nucleotides are TGTGCCAGCAGCAAGGGGAGCGGTGGGGCAGGGAAGGAGACCCAGTACTTC.

The chain combines TRBV21-1 with TRBJ1-5. TRBV21-1 is a pseudogene. This CDR3 contains 15 residues. The CDR3 region has the DNA TGTGTCAGCAGCAACGTAAGGACGGAAAATCAGCCCCAGCATTTT. This sequence encodes CVSSNVRTENQPQHF.

In DNA form, the CDR3 reads TGCAGCGTTGAAGATCCCCGACAGGGGGTACACTATGGCTACACCTTC. Encoded protein: CSVEDPRQGVHYGYTF. The chain joins TRBV29-1 to TRBJ1-2; 9 bases line up with TRBD1. Unmatched junction bases numbered 8, after V lost 0 bases and J lost 3 bases. This CDR3 region has 16 residues. Germline CDR1 SQVTM, CDR2 ANQGSEA.

J is TRBJ2-5 and V is TRBV2; 15 bases are shared with TRBD2. The CDR3 has 19 amino acids. Germline-derived CDR1 and CDR2 are SNHLY and FYNNEI. V lost 1 base to trimming and J lost 5 bases; unmatched junction nucleotides: 11. CDR3 in DNA: TGTGCCAGCAGTGAAGGGGGGACTAGCGGGGGGACTCCAAGGGAGACCCAGTACTTC. Translation: CASSEGGTSGGTPRETQYF.

V usage is TRBV20-1 and J usage is TRBJ2-1, with D hard to call. V lost 1 base and J lost 4, with 2 bases in between. The length of the CDR3 is 11 residues. Germline values: CDR1 DFQATT, CDR2 SNEGSKA (reference sequence). Here the CDR3 DNA reads TGCAGTGCTAGAGGGTACAATGAGCAGTTCTTC. Its protein is CSARGYNEQFF.

This clonotype was counted between two and nine times. This chain uses TRBV2 with TRBJ1-1, with D unclear. The CDR3 totals 14 residues. With 7 bases removed from V and 4 bases from J, the gap between germline ends came to 16 bases. Germline CDR1 is SNHLY and CDR2 is FYNNEI. CDR3 loop: CASTRNTEATEAFF. The CDR3 region has the DNA TGTGCCAGCACCCGTAATACCGAAGCCACTGAAGCTTTCTTT. Together with reference TRBV2 and TRBJ1-1, the CDR3 gives the full variable domain: EPEVTQTPSHQVTQMGQEVILRCVPISNHLYFYWYRQILGQKVEFLVSFYNNEISEKSEIFDDQFSVERPDGSNFTLKIRSTKLEDSAMYFCASTRNTEATEAFFGQGTRLTVV.

The chain uses TRBV20-1 and TRBJ1-6, with 9 bases identical to TRBD1. Germline CDR1 and CDR2: DFQATT and SNEGSKA (reference sequence). The CDR3 has 12 amino acids. With 7 bases clipped from V and 7 bases from J, the junction kept 2 bases outside the gene matches. CDR3 in amino acids: CSGGTGNSPLHF. For the CDR3, the DNA is TGCAGTGGTGGGACAGGGAATTCACCCCTCCACTTT.

CDR3 in amino acids: CASMRETVVRSDTQYF. DNA for the CDR3: TGTGCCAGCATGCGGGAGACAGTGGTGAGGTCAGATACGCAGTATTTT. The chain recombines TRBV7-9 with TRBJ2-3, with 7 positions matching TRBD2. Trimming cost V 7 bases and J 4 bases; bases outside gene matches: 14. Germline assignment: CDR1 SEHNR and CDR2 FQNEAQ (reference sequence). CDR3 length equals 16 residues.

This clonotype was detected only a few times. V gene TRBV20-1 combines with J gene TRBJ2-3; 11 bases map to TRBD1. Germline V CDR1 and CDR2: DFQATT, SNEGSKA (reference sequence). The ends lost 2 bases at V and 5 bases at J; junction bases unmatched: 6. The CDR3 length is 15 residues. CDR3 amino acids: CSARYGTGGRDTQYF. As DNA, the CDR3 is TGCAGTGCTAGATACGGGACAGGGGGAAGAGATACGCAGTATTTT.

The J gene is TRBJ1-2, the V gene TRBV27; D is perhaps TRBD1 (5 bases). Germline loops: CDR1 MNHEY, CDR2 SMNVEV (reference sequence). The CDR3 covers 15 residues. With 6 bases removed from V and 8 bases from J, the gap between germline ends came to 22 bases. CDR3 sequence reads: CASRKLDRESGGYTF. CDR3 nucleotides: TGTGCCAGCAGGAAACTCGACAGAGAATCAGGGGGCTACACCTTC.

V is TRBV20-1 and J is TRBJ2-2; 11 bases map to TRBD2. V trimming: 0 bases; J trimming: 5 bases; junction bases outside the gene matches: 8. Germline assignment: CDR1 DFQATT and CDR2 SNEGSKA (reference sequence). The length of the CDR3 is 17 residues. Here the CDR3 reads CSARDSRWTSGTGELFF. CDR3 DNA: TGCAGTGCTAGAGATTCTCGGTGGACTAGCGGGACCGGGGAGCTGTTTTTT.

The J gene is TRBJ1-2, the V gene TRBV15; 9 bases map to TRBD1. The CDR3 loop spans 15 amino acids. CDR1 is LNHNV and CDR2 is YYDKDF in the germline V gene (reference sequence). V lost 7 bases to trimming and J lost 4 bases; unmatched junction nucleotides: 10. The CDR3 reads CATKRTGGAGYGYTF. The DNA for the CDR3 is TGTGCCACCAAAAGAACAGGGGGCGCGGGCTATGGCTACACCTTC.

Only one count was recorded for this clonotype. This chain connects TRBV18 to TRBJ2-5; D unclear. Germline CDR1 KGHSH, CDR2 LQKENI. The length of the CDR3 is 12 residues. V shed 6 bases and J shed 2 bases, with 7 bases lying between them. CDR3 region: CASSSQQETQYF. CDR3 in DNA: TGTGCCAGCTCGTCGCAACAAGAGACCCAGTACTTC.

The CDR3 here is CASSLTGGSYNEQFF. The CDR3 bases are TGTGCCAGCAGCTTGACGGGAGGTTCCTACAATGAGCAGTTCTTC. V is TRBV7-2 and J is TRBJ2-1; 7 bases line up with TRBD2. The CDR3 contains 15 residues. Losses at the gene ends were 3 bases for V and 1 base for J; bases not matched to a gene: 3. CDR1 and CDR2 (germline): SGHTA, FQGNSA. Supplemented by reference TRBV7-2 and TRBJ2-1, the full variable domain reads GAGVSQSPSNKVTEKGKDVELRCDPISGHTALYWYRQSLGQGLEFLIYFQGNSAPDKSGLPSDRFSAERTGGSVSTLTIQRTQQEDSAVYLCASSLTGGSYNEQFFGPGTRLTVL.

CDR3 DNA: TGTGCCATCGGACGGACCTCCTACGAGCAGTACTTC. It translates to CAIGRTSYEQYF. The chain uses TRBV6-2 or TRBV6-3 and TRBJ2-7; D gene uncertain. CDR1 and CDR2 (germline): MNHEY, SVGEGT. Trimming removed 10 bases from V and 0 bases from J, with 10 bases in between. The CDR3 contains 12 residues.

The V call is TRBV2, the J call TRBJ1-5, with TRBD1 identical over 8 bases. The V segment lost 3 bases and the J segment 5 bases; nucleotides outside the gene matches: 3. This CDR3 has 14 amino acids. CDR1 and CDR2 from the germline V gene are SNHLY and FYNNEI. In nucleotides, the CDR3 is TGTGCCAGCAGTGATGCAGGGGGCCATCAGCCCCAGCATTTT. It codes for CASSDAGGHQPQHF.